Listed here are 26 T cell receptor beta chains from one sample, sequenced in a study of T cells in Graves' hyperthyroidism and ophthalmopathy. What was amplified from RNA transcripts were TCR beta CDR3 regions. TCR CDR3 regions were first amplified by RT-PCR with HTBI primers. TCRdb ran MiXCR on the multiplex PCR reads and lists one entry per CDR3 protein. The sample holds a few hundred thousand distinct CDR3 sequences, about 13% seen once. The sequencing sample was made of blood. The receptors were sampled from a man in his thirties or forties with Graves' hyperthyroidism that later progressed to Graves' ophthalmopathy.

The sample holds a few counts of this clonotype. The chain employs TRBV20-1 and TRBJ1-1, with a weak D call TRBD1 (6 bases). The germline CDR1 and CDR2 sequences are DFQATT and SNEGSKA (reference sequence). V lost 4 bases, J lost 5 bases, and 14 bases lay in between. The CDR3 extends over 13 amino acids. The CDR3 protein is CSAMGQAGTEAFF. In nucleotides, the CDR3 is TGCAGTGCTATGGGACAAGCTGGGACTGAAGCTTTCTTT.

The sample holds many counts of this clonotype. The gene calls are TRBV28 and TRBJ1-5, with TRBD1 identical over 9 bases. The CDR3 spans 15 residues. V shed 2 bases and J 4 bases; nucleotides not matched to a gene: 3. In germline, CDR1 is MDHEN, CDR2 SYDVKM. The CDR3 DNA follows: TGTGCCAGCAGTTTAATACAGGGGGCGAATCAGCCCCAGCATTTT. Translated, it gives CASSLIQGANQPQHF.

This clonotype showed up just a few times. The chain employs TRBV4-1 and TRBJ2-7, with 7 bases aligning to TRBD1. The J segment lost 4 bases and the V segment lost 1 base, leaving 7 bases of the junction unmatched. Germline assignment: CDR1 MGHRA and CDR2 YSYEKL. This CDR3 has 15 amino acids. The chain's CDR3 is CASSQGGQVSYEQYF. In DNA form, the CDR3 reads TGCGCCAGCAGCCAAGGAGGACAGGTGTCATACGAGCAGTACTTC.

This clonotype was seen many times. CDR3 loop: CASSPALWAPQETQYF. The CDR3 DNA is TGTGCCAGCAGCCCAGCTCTTTGGGCGCCCCAAGAGACCCAGTACTTC. The rearrangement links TRBV11-2 to TRBJ2-5; D is undetermined. The germline V and J ends were trimmed by 5 bases and 1 base, with 17 bases remaining between them. Germline V lookup: CDR1 SGHAT, CDR2 FQNNGV. The CDR3 is 16 amino acids.

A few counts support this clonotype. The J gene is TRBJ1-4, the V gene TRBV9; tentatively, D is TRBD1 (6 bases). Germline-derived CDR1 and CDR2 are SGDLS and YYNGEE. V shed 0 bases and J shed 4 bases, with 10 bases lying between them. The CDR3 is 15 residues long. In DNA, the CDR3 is TGTGCCAGCAGCGTAGGTGGACAGTTTAATGAAAAACTGTTTTTT. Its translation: CASSVGGQFNEKLFF.

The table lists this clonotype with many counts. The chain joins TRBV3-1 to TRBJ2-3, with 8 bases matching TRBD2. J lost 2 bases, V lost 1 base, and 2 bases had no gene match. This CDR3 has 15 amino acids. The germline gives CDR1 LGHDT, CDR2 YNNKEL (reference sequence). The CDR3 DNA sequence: TGTGCCAGCAGCCAAGGAGCGGGGGACACAGATACGCAGTATTTT. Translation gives CASSQGAGDTDTQYF.

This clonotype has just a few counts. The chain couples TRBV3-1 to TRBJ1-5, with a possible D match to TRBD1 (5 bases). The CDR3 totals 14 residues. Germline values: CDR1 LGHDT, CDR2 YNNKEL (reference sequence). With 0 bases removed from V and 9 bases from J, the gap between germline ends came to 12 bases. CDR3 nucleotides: TGTGCCAGCAGCCAAGATGGGGCCCCTGGGCCCCAGCATTTT. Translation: CASSQDGAPGPQHF.

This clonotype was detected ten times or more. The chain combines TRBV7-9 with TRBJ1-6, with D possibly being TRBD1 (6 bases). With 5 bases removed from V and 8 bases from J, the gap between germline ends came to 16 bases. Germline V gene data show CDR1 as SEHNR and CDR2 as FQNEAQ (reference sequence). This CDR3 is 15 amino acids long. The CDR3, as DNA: TGTGCCAGCAGCCTACAGGGTATCAGGGATTCACCCCTCCACTTT. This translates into CASSLQGIRDSPLHF.

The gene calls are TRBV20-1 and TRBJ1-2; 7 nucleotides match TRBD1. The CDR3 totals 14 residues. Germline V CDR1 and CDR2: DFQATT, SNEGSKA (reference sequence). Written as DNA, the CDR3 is TGCAGCGCGTCCCAGGGGGGGCGGGTTCACGGCTACACCTTC. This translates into CSASQGGRVHGYTF.

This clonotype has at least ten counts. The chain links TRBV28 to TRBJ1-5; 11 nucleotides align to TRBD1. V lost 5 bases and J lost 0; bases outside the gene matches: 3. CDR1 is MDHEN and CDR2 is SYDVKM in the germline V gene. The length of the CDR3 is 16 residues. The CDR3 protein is CASSQGTGGSNQPQHF. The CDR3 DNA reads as TGTGCCAGCAGTCAAGGGACAGGGGGTAGCAATCAGCCCCAGCATTTT.

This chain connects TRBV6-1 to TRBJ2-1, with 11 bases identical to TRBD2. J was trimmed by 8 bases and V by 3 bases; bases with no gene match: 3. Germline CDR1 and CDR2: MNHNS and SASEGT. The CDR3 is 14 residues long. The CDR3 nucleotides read TGTGCCAGCAGTGATAGCGGGGGGGCCTATGAGCAGTTCTTC. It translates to CASSDSGGAYEQFF.

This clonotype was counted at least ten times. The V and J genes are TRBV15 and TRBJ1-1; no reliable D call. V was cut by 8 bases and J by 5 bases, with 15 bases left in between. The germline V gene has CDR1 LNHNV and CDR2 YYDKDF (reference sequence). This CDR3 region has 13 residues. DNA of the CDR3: TGTGCCACCCGCGGCCTTTTTGGGACTGAAGCTTTCTTT. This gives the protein CATRGLFGTEAFF.

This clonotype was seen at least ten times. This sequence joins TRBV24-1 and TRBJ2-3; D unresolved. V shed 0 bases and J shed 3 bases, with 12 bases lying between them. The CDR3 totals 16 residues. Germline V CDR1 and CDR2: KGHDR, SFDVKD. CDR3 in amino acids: CATSDLRDKMTDTQYF. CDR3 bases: TGTGCCACCAGTGATTTGCGCGACAAGATGACAGATACGCAGTATTTT.

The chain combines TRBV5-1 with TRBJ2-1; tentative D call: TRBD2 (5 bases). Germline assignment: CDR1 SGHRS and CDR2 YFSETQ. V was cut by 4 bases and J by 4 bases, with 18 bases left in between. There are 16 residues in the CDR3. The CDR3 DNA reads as TGCGCCAGCAGCCCCACCGACCCCGGCGGGTACAATGAGCAGTTCTTC. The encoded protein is CASSPTDPGGYNEQFF. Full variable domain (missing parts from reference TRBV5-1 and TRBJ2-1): KAGVTQTPRYLIKTRGQQVTLSCSPISGHRSVSWYQQTPGQGLQFLFEYFSETQRNKGNFPGRFSGRQFSNSRSEMNVSTLELGDSALYLCASSPTDPGGYNEQFFGPGTRLTVL.

CDR3 DNA: TGTGCCAGTAGTATGGAGGCGTTCGTCACTGAAGCTTTCTTT. As protein: CASSMEAFVTEAFF. The chain links TRBV19 to TRBJ1-1; D is unresolved. V dropped 3 bases and J dropped 4 bases, with 12 bases sitting between them. This CDR3 region has 14 residues. Germline CDR1 LNHDA, CDR2 SQIVND (reference sequence).

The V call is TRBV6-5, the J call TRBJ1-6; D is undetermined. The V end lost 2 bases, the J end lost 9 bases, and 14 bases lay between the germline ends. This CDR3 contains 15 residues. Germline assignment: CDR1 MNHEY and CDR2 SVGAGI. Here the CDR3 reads CASSYGQPGISPLHF. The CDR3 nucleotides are TGTGCCAGCAGTTACGGCCAGCCAGGCATTTCACCCCTCCACTTT.

CDR3 in amino acids: CASSSGTDYEQYF. The CDR3 nucleotides are TGTGCCAGCAGCTCCGGGACAGACTACGAGCAGTACTTC. This sequence joins TRBV7-2 and TRBJ2-7; 7 bases match TRBD1. V shed 4 bases, J shed 3 bases, and the junction held 3 bases outside the gene matches. The CDR3 has 13 amino acids. CDR1 is SGHTA and CDR2 is FQGNSA in the germline V gene.

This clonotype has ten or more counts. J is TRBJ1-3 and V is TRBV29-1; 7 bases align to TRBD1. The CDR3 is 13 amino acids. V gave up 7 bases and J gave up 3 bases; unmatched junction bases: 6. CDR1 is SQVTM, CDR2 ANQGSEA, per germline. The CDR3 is CSGLDRVGNTIYF. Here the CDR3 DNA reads TGCAGCGGCCTCGACAGGGTTGGAAACACCATATATTTT.

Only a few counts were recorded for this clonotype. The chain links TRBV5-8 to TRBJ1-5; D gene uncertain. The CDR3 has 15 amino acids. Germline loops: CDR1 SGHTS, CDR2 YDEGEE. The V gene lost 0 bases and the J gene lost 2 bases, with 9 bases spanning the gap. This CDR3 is CASSLADEGNQPQHF. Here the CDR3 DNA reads TGTGCCAGCAGCTTGGCCGATGAGGGCAATCAGCCCCAGCATTTT. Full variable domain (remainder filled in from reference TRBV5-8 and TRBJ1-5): EAGVTQSPTHLIKTRGQQATLRCSPISGHTSVYWYQQALGLGLQFLLWYDEGEERNRGNFPPRFSGRQFPNYSSELNVNALELEDSALYLCASSLADEGNQPQHFGDGTRLSIL.

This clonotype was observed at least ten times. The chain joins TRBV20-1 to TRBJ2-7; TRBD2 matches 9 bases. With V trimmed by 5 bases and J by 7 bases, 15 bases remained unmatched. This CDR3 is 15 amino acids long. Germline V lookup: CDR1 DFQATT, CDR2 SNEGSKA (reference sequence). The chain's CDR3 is CSAGQLGLASREQYF. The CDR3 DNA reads TGCAGTGCTGGCCAATTAGGACTAGCGTCAAGGGAGCAGTACTTC.

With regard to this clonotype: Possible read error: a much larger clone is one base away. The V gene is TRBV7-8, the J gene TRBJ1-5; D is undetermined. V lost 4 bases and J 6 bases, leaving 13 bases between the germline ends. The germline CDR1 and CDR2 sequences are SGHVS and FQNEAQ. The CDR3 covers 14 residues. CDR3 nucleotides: TGTGCCAGCAGCTCAAATACAGTGGGTCAGCCCCAGCATTTT. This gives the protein CASSSNTVGQPQHF. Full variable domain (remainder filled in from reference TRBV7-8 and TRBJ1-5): GAGVSQSPRYKVAKRGQDVALRCDPISGHVSLFWYQQALGQGPEFLTYFQNEAQLDKSGLPSDRFFAERPEGSVSTLKIQRTQQEDSAVYLCASSSNTVGQPQHFGDGTRLSIL.

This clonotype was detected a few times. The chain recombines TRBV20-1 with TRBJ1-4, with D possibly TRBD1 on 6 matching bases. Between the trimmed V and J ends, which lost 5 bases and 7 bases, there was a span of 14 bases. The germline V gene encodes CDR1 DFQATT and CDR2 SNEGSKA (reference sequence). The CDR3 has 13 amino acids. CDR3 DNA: TGCAGTGCTTACTGGGGGGCGGGTGAAAAACTGTTTTTT. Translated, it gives CSAYWGAGEKLFF.

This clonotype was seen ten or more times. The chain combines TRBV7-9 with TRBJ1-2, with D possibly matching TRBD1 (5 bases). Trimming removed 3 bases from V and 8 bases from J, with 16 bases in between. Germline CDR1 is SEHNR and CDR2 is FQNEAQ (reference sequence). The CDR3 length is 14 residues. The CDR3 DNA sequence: TGTGCCAGCAGCTTGGTTGACAGCGCCTGGGGCTACACCTTC. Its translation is CASSLVDSAWGYTF.

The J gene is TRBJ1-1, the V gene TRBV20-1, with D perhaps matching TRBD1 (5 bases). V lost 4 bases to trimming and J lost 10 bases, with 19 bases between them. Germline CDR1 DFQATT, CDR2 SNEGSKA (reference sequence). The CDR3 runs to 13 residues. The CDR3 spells CSANPGTLTGAFF. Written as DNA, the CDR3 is TGCAGTGCTAACCCAGGGACTCTGACCGGAGCTTTCTTT.

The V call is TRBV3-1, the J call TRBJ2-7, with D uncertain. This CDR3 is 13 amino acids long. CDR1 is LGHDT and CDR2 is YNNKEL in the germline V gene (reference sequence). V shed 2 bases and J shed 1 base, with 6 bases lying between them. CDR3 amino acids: CASSQLSSYEQYF. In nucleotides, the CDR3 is TGTGCCAGCAGCCAATTAAGTTCCTACGAGCAGTACTTC.

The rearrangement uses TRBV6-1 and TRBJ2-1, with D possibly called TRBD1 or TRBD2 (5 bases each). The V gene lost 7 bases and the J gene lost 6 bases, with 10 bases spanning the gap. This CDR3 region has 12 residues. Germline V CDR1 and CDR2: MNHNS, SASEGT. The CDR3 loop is CASTGAGNEQFF. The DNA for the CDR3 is TGTGCCAGCACCGGGGCGGGCAATGAGCAGTTCTTC.